One TCR beta chain is described in this entry. Its antigen is undetermined. The data are from a study of shared clonotypes between healthy human individuals. A split of CD4+ cells into CD45RA+ naive and CD45RA-negative memory subsets was performed. The V and J ends lost 5 bases and 0 bases respectively, with 11 bases between them. Germline V gene data show CDR1 as MNHEY and CDR2 as SMNVEV (reference sequence). The CDR3 contains 15 residues. Study-level results: Naive subsets typically showed greater estimated richness than memory subsets.

Clones were read by immunoSEQ multiplex PCR, and TCRdb kept only the in-frame ones, dropping some. This table holds about 2.4 million clones, 93% found once. The sequence derives from a man younger than 30 in good health. Some clones in this sample may be carry-over from other donors' samples. Material: naive CD4+ T cells from PBMCs. Sample subset: CD45RA+ positively selected. The genes are TRBV27 and TRBJ1-5, with a tentative D call TRBD1 (5 bases). CDR3 nucleotide sequence: TGTGCCAGCAGTAGCCGGGGGGGTAGCAATCAGCCCCAGCATTTT. This sequence encodes CASSSRGGSNQPQHF.